Listed here are 2 T cell receptor beta chains from one sample, sequenced in a study of shared clonotypes between healthy human individuals. Using immunoSEQ multiplex PCR, the repertoire was profiled, and TCRdb retains in-frame clones only, with some absent. The data contain hundreds of thousands of clones, 90% to 97% of them singletons. Naive CD8 populations comprised CD45RO-negative cells positively selected for CCR7, excluding terminally differentiated effector memory CD45RA+ cells. The specimen sequenced was naive CD8+ T cells sorted from blood. These receptors were collected from a woman younger than 45 in good health.

Written as DNA, the CDR3 is TGCGCCAGCAGTGTAGGAGCGGGCACTGAAGCTTTCTTT. Its translation: CASSVGAGTEAFF. The gene calls are TRBV10-2 and TRBJ1-1, with D unclear. The germline V and J ends were trimmed by 4 bases and 4 bases, with 10 bases remaining between them. Germline lookup yields CDR1 WSHSY and CDR2 SAAADI. The CDR3 loop spans 13 amino acids.

The chain joins TRBV2 to TRBJ2-7, with a tentative D call TRBD1 (5 bases). Germline V gives CDR1 SNHLY, CDR2 FYNNEI. CDR3 length equals 15 residues. The V end lost 0 bases, the J end lost 7 bases, and 16 bases lay between the germline ends. The CDR3 here is CASSEAWEGAHEQYF. CDR3 nucleotides: TGTGCCAGCAGTGAAGCGTGGGAAGGGGCGCATGAGCAGTACTTC.